The rows below give T cell receptor beta chains drawn from one sample of a study of T cell clones after liver transplantation. The protocol was immunoSEQ multiplex PCR, while the TCRdb copy is restricted to in-frame clones and leaves out a portion. The sample lists roughly 51,000 clones; roughly 70% were seen once. Sequenced here: CD4+ T cells from blood, sampled approximately 54 months after liver transplant. These receptors came from a human patient who received a liver transplant. A subset of T cells may come from the graft donor. Both conserved end residues are part of each CDR3. A D gene is named only where the DNA matches it firmly. Clone sizes are given selectively: once, few, many, or a class where the clone is expanded.

abundance	v_gene	d_gene	j_gene	CDR3nt	CDR3aa
-	TRBV6-5	-	TRBJ1-6	TGTGCCAGCAATCAGGGATCTAATTCACCCCTCCACTTT	CASNQGSNSPLHF
-	TRBV28	TRBD2	TRBJ2-5	TGTGCCAGCAGGTTAGCGGGGGGCCGGGAGACCCAGTACTTC	CASRLAGGRETQYF
few	TRBV5-4	TRBD1	TRBJ1-6	TGTGCCAGCAGCTCAGACAGGGGGCATAATTCACCCCTCCACTTT	CASSSDRGHNSPLHF
-	TRBV7-2	TRBD2	TRBJ2-1	TGTGCCAGCAGTTTCCGGACTAGTAGAAAAGAGCAGTTCTTC	CASSFRTSRKEQFF
-	TRBV7-2	TRBD1	TRBJ1-5	TGTGCCAGCAGCTTACGGACAGGGGGTGCTAGCAATCAGCCCCAGCATTTT	CASSLRTGGASNQPQHF
-	TRBV29-1	-	TRBJ1-5	TGCAGCGTTGAAGTGGCCAGGGATCAGCCCCAGCATTTT	CSVEVARDQPQHF
-	TRBV5-6	-	TRBJ1-2	TGTGCCAGCAGCCTGGACTTTATTGGAGGGGCGCATGGCTACACCTTC	CASSLDFIGGAHGYTF
-	TRBV10-3	-	TRBJ2-7	TGTGCCATCAGTGAGACTATTCCCTACGAGCAGTACTTC	CAISETIPYEQYF
-	TRBV6-6	-	TRBJ1-5	TGTGCCAGCAGTTACTCCGGGGGGAGCAATCAGCCCCAGCATTTT	CASSYSGGSNQPQHF
-	TRBV11-2	-	TRBJ1-6	TGTGCCAGCAGCTTAGCAGGCCCCCCTAATTCACCCCTCCACTTT	CASSLAGPPNSPLHF
once	TRBV7-9	TRBD1	TRBJ1-3	TGTGCCAGCAGCCTCCAGACAGGGGGAAACACCATATATTTT	CASSLQTGGNTIYF
few	TRBV7-2	-	TRBJ1-2	TGTGCCAGCAGCAGAGCTAACTATGGCTACACCTTC	CASSRANYGYTF
-	TRBV9	-	TRBJ1-6	TGTGCCAGCAGCGCGCTAGAATATAATTCACCCCTCCACTTT	CASSALEYNSPLHF
few	TRBV18	TRBD2	TRBJ2-3	TGTGCCAGCTCACCACCCTTGTTAGCGGGGGCCACAGATACGCAGTATTTT	CASSPPLLAGATDTQYF
few	TRBV27	-	TRBJ2-5	TGTGCCAGCAGTTTGGCGGGGTACCAAGAGACCCAGTACTTC	CASSLAGYQETQYF
-	TRBV5-1	-	TRBJ1-5	TGCGCCAGCAGACAGGTGGCAGATAGCAATCAGCCCCAGCATTTT	CASRQVADSNQPQHF
few	TRBV7-8	-	TRBJ2-1	TGTGCCAGCAGCTTAGGAGGGGCCCTCAATGAGCAGTTCTTC	CASSLGGALNEQFF
-	TRBV18	-	TRBJ2-5	TGTGCCAGCTCACCTCGTCAAGAGACCCAGTACTTC	CASSPRQETQYF
-	TRBV28	TRBD1	TRBJ2-4	TGTGCCAGCAGTTCCGCAGGGACAGGAGTCAAAAACATTCAGTACTTC	CASSSAGTGVKNIQYF
-	TRBV6-1	-	TRBJ1-3	TGTGCCAGCAGTGAATTGGCTTACTCTGGAAACACCATATATTTT	CASSELAYSGNTIYF
-	TRBV11-2	-	TRBJ1-6	TGTGCCAGCAGCTCACTGACAGTCGAGGGTTCACCCCTCCACTTT	CASSSLTVEGSPLHF
-	TRBV29-1	-	TRBJ1-1	TGCAGCGTTGAAGACAGGGGAACTGAAGCTTTCTTT	CSVEDRGTEAFF